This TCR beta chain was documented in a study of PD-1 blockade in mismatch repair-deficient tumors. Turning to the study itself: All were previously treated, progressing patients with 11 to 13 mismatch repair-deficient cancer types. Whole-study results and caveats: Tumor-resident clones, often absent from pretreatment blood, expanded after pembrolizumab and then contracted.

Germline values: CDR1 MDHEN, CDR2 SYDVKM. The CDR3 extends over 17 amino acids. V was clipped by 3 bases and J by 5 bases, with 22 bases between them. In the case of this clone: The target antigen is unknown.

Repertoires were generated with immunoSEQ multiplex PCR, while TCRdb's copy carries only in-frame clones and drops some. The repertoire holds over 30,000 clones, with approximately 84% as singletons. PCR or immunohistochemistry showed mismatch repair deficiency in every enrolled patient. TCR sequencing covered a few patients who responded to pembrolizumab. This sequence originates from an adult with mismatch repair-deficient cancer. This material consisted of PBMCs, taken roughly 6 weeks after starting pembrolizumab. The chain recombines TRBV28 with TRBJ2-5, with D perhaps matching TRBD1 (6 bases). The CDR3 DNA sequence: TGTGCCAGCAGTTTCCCCCCTGGGGACACGAGGGGTGAGACCCAGTACTTC. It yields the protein CASSFPPGDTRGETQYF.